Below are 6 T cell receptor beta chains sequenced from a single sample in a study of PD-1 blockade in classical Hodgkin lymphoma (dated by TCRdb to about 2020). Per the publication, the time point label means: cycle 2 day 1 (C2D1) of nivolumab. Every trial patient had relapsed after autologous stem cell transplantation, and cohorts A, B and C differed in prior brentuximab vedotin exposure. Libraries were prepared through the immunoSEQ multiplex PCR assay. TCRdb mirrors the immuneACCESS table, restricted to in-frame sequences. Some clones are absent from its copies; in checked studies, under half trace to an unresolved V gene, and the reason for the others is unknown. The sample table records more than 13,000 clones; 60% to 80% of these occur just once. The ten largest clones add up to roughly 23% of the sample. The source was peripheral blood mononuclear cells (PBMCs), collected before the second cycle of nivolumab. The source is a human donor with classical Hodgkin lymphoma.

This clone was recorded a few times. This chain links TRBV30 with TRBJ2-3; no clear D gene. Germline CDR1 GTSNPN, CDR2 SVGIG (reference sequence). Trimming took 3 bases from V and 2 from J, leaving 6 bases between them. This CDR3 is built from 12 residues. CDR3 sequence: CAWSPATDTQYF. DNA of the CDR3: TGTGCCTGGAGCCCCGCCACAGATACGCAGTATTTT. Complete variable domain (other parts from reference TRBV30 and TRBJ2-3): SQTIHQWPATLVQPVGSPLSLECTVEGTSNPNLYWYRQAAGRGLQLLFYSVGIGQISSEVPQNLSASRPQDRQFILSSKKLLLSDSGFYLCAWSPATDTQYFGPGTRLTVL.

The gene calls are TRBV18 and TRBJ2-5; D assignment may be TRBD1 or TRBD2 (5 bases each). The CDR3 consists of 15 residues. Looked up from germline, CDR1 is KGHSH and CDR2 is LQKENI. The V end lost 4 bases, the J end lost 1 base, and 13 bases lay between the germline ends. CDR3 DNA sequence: TGTGCCAGCTCACGTAGTCGGGGCTTCCAAGAGACCCAGTACTTC. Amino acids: CASSRSRGFQETQYF.

This chain's CDR3 is CASSGEGDYTF. The DNA of the CDR3 is TGTGCCAGCAGCGGGGAAGGGGACTACACCTTC. The rearrangement links TRBV7-9 to TRBJ1-2, with TRBD1 as a possible D gene (5 bases). The V gene's germline CDR1 is SEHNR and CDR2 FQNEAQ (reference sequence). The CDR3 runs 11 residues. V gave up 5 bases and J gave up 10 bases, with 11 bases separating them.

This CDR3 reads CASSEYSGVTDTQYF. The DNA for the CDR3 is TGTGCCAGCAGTGAATATAGCGGGGTCACAGATACGCAGTATTTT. The genes are TRBV6-1 and TRBJ2-3, with TRBD2 matching over 8 bases. The CDR3 runs 15 residues. V was pared by 2 bases and J by 2 bases, with 3 bases of the junction left unmatched. Germline lookup yields CDR1 MNHNS and CDR2 SASEGT.

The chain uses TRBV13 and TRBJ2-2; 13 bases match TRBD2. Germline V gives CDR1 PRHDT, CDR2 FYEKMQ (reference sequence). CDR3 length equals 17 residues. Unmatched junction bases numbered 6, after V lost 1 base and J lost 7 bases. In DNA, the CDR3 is TGTGCCAGCAGCTTAGTTGGACTAGCGGGGGCAGACGGGGAGCTGTTTTTT. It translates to CASSLVGLAGADGELFF.

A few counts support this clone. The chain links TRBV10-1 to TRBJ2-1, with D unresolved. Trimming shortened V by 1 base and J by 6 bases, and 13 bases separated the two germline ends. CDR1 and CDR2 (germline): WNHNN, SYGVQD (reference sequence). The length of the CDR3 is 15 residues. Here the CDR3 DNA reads TGCGCCAGCAGTGAGTTTCCAGTCGAGATCAATGAGCAGTTCTTC. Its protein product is CASSEFPVEINEQFF.